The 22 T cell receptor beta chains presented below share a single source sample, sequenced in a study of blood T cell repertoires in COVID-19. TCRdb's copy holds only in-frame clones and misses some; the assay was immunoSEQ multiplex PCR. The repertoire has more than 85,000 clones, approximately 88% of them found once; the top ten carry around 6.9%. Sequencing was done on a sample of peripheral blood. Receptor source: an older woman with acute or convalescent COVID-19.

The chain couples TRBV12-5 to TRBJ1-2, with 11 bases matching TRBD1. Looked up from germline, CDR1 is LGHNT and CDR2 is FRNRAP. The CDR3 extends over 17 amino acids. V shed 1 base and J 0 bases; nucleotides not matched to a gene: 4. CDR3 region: CASGLGTGGRANYGYTF. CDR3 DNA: TGTGCTAGTGGTTTGGGGACAGGGGGCCGAGCTAACTATGGCTACACCTTC.

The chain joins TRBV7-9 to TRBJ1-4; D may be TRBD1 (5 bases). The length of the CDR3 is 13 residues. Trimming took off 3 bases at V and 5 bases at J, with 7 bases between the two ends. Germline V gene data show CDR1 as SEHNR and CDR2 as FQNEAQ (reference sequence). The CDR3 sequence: CASSFAGNEKLFF. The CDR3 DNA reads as TGTGCCAGCAGCTTTGCAGGGAATGAAAAACTGTTTTTT.

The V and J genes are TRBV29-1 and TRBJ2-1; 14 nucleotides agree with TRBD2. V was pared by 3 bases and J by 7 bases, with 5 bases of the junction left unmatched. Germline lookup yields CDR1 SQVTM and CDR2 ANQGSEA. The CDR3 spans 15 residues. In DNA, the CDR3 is TGCAGCGTTGACGGGACTAGCGGGAGTCGTAATGAGCAGTTCTTC. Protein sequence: CSVDGTSGSRNEQFF.

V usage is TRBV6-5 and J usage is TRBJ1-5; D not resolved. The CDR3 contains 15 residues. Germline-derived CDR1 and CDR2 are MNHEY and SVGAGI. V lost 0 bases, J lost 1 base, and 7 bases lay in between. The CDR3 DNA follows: TGTGCCAGCAGTTACTCGAGGGCGAGCAATCAGCCCCAGCATTTT. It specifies CASSYSRASNQPQHF.

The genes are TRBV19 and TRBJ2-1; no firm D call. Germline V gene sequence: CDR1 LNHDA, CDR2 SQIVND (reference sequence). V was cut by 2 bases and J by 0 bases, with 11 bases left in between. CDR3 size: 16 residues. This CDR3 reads CASSILQARSYNEQFF. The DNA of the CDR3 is TGTGCCAGTAGTATATTGCAGGCCCGCTCCTACAATGAGCAGTTCTTC. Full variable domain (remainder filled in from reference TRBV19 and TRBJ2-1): DGGITQSPKYLFRKEGQNVTLSCEQNLNHDAMYWYRQDPGQGLRLIYYSQIVNDFQKGDIAEGYSVSREKKESFPLTVTSAQKNPTAFYLCASSILQARSYNEQFFGPGTRLTVL.

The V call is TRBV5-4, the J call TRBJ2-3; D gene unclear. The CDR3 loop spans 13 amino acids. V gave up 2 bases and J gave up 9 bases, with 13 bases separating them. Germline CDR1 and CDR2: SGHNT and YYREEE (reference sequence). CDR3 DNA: TGTGCCAGCAGCTTCTTGACCTCACAGACGCAGTATTTT. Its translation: CASSFLTSQTQYF.

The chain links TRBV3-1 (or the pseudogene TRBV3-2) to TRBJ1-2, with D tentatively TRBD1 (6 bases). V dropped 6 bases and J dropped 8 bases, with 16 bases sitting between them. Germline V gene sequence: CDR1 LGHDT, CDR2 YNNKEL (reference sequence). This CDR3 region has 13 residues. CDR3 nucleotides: TGTGCCAGCAGACAGAGCAGGGGTCGGGGCTACACCTTC. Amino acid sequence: CASRQSRGRGYTF.

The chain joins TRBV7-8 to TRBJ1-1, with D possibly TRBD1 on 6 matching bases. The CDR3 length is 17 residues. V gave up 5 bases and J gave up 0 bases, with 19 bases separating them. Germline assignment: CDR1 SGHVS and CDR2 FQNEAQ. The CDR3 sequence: CASSISFGGAMNTEAFF. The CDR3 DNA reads TGTGCCAGCAGCATTTCTTTCGGGGGGGCTATGAACACTGAAGCTTTCTTT.

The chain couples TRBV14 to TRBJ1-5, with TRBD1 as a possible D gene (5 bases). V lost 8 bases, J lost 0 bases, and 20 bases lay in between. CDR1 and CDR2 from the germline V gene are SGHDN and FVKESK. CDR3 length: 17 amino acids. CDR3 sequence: CASPHAGLGDSNQPQHF. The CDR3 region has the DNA TGTGCCAGCCCCCACGCGGGGCTTGGGGATAGCAATCAGCCCCAGCATTTT.

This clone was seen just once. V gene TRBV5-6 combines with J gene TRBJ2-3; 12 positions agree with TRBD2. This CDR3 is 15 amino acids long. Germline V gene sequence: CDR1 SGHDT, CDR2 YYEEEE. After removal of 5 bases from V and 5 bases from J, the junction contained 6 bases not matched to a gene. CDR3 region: CASSSTSGSRDTQYF. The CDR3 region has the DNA TGTGCCAGCAGTTCGACTAGCGGGAGTAGAGATACGCAGTATTTT.

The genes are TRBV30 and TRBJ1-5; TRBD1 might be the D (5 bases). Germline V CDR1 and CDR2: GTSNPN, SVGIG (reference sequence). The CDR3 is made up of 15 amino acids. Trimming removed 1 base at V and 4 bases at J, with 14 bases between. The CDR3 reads CAWSEQALLNQPQHF. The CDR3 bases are TGTGCCTGGAGTGAACAGGCCCTTCTAAATCAGCCCCAGCATTTT.

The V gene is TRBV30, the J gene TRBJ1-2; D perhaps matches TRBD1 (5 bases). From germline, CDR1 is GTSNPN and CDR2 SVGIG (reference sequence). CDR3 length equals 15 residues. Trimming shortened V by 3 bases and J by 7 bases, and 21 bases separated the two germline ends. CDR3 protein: CAWSPGEPGVGGYTF. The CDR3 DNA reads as TGTGCCTGGAGCCCGGGGGAACCGGGGGTTGGTGGCTACACCTTC.

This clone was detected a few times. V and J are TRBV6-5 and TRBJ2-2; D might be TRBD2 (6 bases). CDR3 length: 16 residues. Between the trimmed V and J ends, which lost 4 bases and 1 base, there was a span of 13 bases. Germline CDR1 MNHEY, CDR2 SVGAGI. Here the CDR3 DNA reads TGTGCCAGCAGTTCCGACGACGGGAGGAACACCGGGGAGCTGTTTTTT. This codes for CASSSDDGRNTGELFF.

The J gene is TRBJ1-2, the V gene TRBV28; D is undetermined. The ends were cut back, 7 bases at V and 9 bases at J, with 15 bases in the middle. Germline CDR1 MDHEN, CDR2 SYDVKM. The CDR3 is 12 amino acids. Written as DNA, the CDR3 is TGTGCCAGCACTACAGTGAGAGAAAGCTACACCTTC. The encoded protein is CASTTVRESYTF.

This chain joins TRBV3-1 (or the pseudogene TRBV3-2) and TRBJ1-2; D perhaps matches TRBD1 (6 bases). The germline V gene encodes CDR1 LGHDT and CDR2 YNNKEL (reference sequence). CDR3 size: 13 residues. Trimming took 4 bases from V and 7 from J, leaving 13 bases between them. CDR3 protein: CASSPTGIGGYTF. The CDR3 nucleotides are TGTGCCAGCAGCCCAACAGGGATTGGTGGCTACACCTTC.

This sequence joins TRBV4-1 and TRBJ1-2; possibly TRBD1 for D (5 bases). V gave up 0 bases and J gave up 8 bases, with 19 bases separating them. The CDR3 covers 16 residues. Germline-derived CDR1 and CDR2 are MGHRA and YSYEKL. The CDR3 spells CASSQDLIGGGQGYTF. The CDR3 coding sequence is TGCGCCAGCAGCCAAGATCTGATCGGGGGGGGTCAAGGCTACACCTTC.

CDR3 coding DNA: TGTGCCAGCAGTTCGAGAGGGACTGGGGAGTTCTTC. This translates into CASSSRGTGEFF. The chain joins TRBV6-5 to TRBJ2-1, with D possibly TRBD2 on 6 matching bases. Germline V gene lookup returns CDR1 MNHEY and CDR2 SVGAGI. This CDR3 region has 12 residues. V lost 4 bases and J lost 14, with 15 bases in between.

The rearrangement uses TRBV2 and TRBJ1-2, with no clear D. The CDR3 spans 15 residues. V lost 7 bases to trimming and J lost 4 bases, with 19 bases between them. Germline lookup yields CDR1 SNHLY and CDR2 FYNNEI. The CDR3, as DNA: TGTGCCAGCAAGGAGGAAGCCGTCCTGGGCTATGGCTACACCTTC. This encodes CASKEEAVLGYGYTF.

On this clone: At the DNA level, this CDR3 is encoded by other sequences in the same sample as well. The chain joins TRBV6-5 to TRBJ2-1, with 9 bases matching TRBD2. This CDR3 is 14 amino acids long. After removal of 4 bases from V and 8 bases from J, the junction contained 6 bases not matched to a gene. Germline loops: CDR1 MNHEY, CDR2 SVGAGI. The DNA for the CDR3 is TGTGCCAGCAGTTTAGCGGGAGTGGTTGATGAGCAGTTCTTC. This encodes CASSLAGVVDEQFF.

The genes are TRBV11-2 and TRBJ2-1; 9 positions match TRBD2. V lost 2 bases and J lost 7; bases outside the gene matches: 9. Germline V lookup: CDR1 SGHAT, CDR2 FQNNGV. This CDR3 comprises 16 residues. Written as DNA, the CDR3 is TGTGCCAGCAGCTTACACTTGCGGGAGGGGGCAAATGAGCAGTTCTTC. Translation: CASSLHLREGANEQFF.

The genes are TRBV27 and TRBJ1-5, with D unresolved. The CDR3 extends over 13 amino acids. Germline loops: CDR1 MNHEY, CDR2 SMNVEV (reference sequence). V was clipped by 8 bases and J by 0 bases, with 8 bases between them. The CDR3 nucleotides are TGTGCCAGCGGAGGGCATAGCAATCAGCCCCAGCATTTT. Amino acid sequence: CASGGHSNQPQHF.

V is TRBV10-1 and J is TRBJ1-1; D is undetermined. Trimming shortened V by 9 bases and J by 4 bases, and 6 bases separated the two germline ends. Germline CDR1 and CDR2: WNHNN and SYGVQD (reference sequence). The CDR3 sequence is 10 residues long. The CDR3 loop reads CASILTEAFF. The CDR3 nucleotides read TGCGCCAGTATTCTCACTGAAGCTTTCTTT.